The entry that follows covers one T cell receptor (beta chain) sequence. Its antigen is currently unknown. Germline CDR1 reads SGHRS; CDR2 reads YFSETQ. With 5 bases clipped from V and 4 bases from J, the junction kept 8 bases outside the gene matches. The CDR3 runs to 15 residues. This entry comes from a study of shared clonotypes between healthy human individuals. General study results and limits: Represented diversity (both genetic and exposure-history) was limited by the small number of donors. Generation probabilities were higher for clonotypes shared across all four sorted-subset donors than for unshared ones. Estimated richness values were generally larger in naive subsets than in memory subsets.

A split of CD4+ cells into CD45RA+ naive and CD45RA-negative memory subsets was performed. Profiled with immunoSEQ multiplex PCR; TCRdb holds only in-frame clones, not every one. The sample lists a few million clones; just over 90% were seen once. J is TRBJ1-4 and V is TRBV5-1; 7 bases fit TRBD1. The TCR comes from a man aged 18 to 30 in good health. Some clones in this sample may be carry-over from other donors' samples. Specimen: naive CD4+ T cells from PBMCs. Stated subset: CD45RA+ positively selected. The CDR3 nucleotides read TGCGCCAGCAGTTCGATCGGACAGGTTAATGAAAAACTGTTTTTT. This gives the protein CASSSIGQVNEKLFF.